This T cell receptor (beta chain) was sequenced for a study of response to subunit inactivated influenza vaccine. Findings and limits, study-wide: Authors proposed each seasonal influenza vaccination draws in few new T cells.

TCRdb independently ran MiXCR on the RT-PCR reads; one entry per CDR3 protein. This sample carries about 180,000 distinct CDR3 sequences, around 10% of them seen once, and the ten largest clones take roughly 36%. This CDR3 has 14 residues. The germline CDR1 and CDR2 sequences are SEHNR and FQNEAQ (reference sequence). Trimming cost V 5 bases and J 3 bases, with 11 bases left between them. In regard to this clonotype: The antigen remains undetermined.

The V gene is TRBV7-9, the J gene TRBJ1-5; D remains ambiguous. This sample comprised CD8+ T cells sorted from PBMCs, obtained roughly 24 months after vaccination. This sequence was found in a man between 50 and 75 years old who received an inactivated influenza vaccine. The CDR3 region is CASSPSGANQPQHF. The CDR3, as DNA: TGTGCCAGCAGCCCCAGTGGTGCCAATCAGCCCCAGCATTTT.